These 27 T cell receptor beta chains were all obtained from the same sample, sequenced in a study of blood T cell repertoires in COVID-19. The method was immunoSEQ multiplex PCR; TCRdb's version includes in-frame clones alone and lacks a portion of them. There are some 260,000 clones in the sample; more than 65% occur only once, and less than 4% lies in the top ten. The sequenced sample consisted of peripheral blood. These receptors were obtained from a woman between 18 and 29 years old with acute or convalescent COVID-19.

The J gene is TRBJ2-7, the V gene TRBV4-1; possible D gene TRBD2, 5 bases. Per germline, CDR1 MGHRA and CDR2 YSYEKL. This CDR3 has 16 residues. V dropped 0 bases and J dropped 1 base, with 13 bases sitting between them. This chain's CDR3 is CASSQDRSGESYEQYF. In DNA form, the CDR3 reads TGCGCCAGCAGCCAAGATCGATCCGGGGAGTCCTACGAGCAGTACTTC.

The chain combines TRBV2 with TRBJ1-2; the D is unclear. The CDR3 consists of 12 residues. The V end lost 7 bases, the J end lost 8 bases, and 14 bases lay between the germline ends. Germline assignment: CDR1 SNHLY and CDR2 FYNNEI. CDR3 region: CASTKGTGGYTF. The CDR3 DNA sequence: TGTGCCAGCACTAAGGGTACGGGGGGCTACACCTTC.

Here the CDR3 DNA reads TGTGCCTGGAGCCTCCTAGGGGGCGGGGAGACCCAGTACTTC. Protein product: CAWSLLGGGETQYF. The rearrangement links TRBV30 to TRBJ2-5; 7 nucleotides match TRBD1. Germline V gene data show CDR1 as GTSNPN and CDR2 as SVGIG (reference sequence). The CDR3 contains 14 residues. V lost 3 bases to trimming and J lost 5 bases; unmatched junction nucleotides: 9. The whole variable domain, remainder taken from reference TRBV30 and TRBJ2-5, is SQTIHQWPATLVQPVGSPLSLECTVEGTSNPNLYWYRQAAGRGLQLLFYSVGIGQISSEVPQNLSASRPQDRQFILSSKKLLLSDSGFYLCAWSLLGGGETQYFGPGTRLLVL.

This sequence joins TRBV21-1 and TRBJ2-7; the D call in the table, TRBD2, was not verified against the DNA. TRBV21-1 is designated a pseudogene. The CDR3 is 17 residues long. As DNA, the CDR3 is TGTGCCAGCAGCAACCCCGAGGGTAGCGGGAGACCCTACGAGCAGTACTTC. This encodes CASSNPEGSGRPYEQYF.

This clone was counted between two and nine times. This chain's CDR3 is CASTNRGKGTGELFF. The DNA for the CDR3 is TGTGCCAGCACAAACAGGGGGAAGGGCACCGGGGAGCTGTTTTTT. V is TRBV5-4 and J is TRBJ2-2; TRBD1 matches at 8 bases. The CDR3 spans 15 residues. Germline V gives CDR1 SGHNT, CDR2 YYREEE (reference sequence). V shed 6 bases, J shed 4 bases, and the junction held 8 bases outside the gene matches.

The chain joins TRBV18 to TRBJ1-5; TRBD1 is a possible D gene (6 bases). The V end was cut by 2 bases, the J end by 1 base, with 9 bases between. The CDR3 length is 15 residues. CDR1 is KGHSH and CDR2 is LQKENI in the germline V gene. The CDR3 bases are TGTGCCAGCTCACCAAGACAGGCCAGCAATCAGCCCCAGCATTTT. It is translated as CASSPRQASNQPQHF.

This clone came up a few times. The chain combines TRBV5-5 with TRBJ2-2, with 9 positions matching TRBD1. In germline, CDR1 is SGHKS, CDR2 YYEKEE (reference sequence). The CDR3 length is 17 residues. Trimming removed 4 bases from V and 4 bases from J; junction bases left unmatched: 11. CDR3: CASSQDPWTGVTGELFF. CDR3 nucleotides: TGTGCCAGCAGCCAGGACCCCTGGACAGGGGTCACCGGGGAGCTGTTTTTT.

The gene calls are TRBV11-2 and TRBJ1-1, with a possible D match to TRBD1 (5 bases). Trimming removed 3 bases from V and 1 base from J, with 12 bases in between. The CDR3 consists of 15 residues. The germline V gene has CDR1 SGHAT and CDR2 FQNNGV. The CDR3 sequence: CASSLGQGQNTEAFF. For the CDR3, the DNA is TGTGCCAGCAGCTTGGGTCAAGGACAGAACACTGAAGCTTTCTTT.

V is TRBV3-1 (or the pseudogene TRBV3-2) and J is TRBJ1-6; unclear D gene. Germline loops: CDR1 LGHDT, CDR2 YNNKEL (reference sequence). This CDR3 comprises 13 residues. The V end lost 8 bases, the J end lost 6 bases, and 11 bases lay between the germline ends. CDR3 sequence (DNA): TGTGCCAGCTCCCGGGAATTTAATTCACCCCTCCACTTT. Protein: CASSREFNSPLHF.

This clone was detected once. The V gene is TRBV19, the J gene TRBJ2-2; 10 nucleotides align to TRBD1. Trimming cost V 4 bases and J 0 bases; bases outside gene matches: 5. Per the germline V gene, CDR1 is LNHDA and CDR2 is SQIVND (reference sequence). This CDR3 is built from 17 residues. CDR3 sequence: CASSTGTGATNTGELFF. The DNA of the CDR3 is TGTGCCAGTAGTACTGGGACAGGGGCTACGAACACCGGGGAGCTGTTTTTT.

This clone was counted between two and nine times. This chain links TRBV7-9 with TRBJ2-1, with 9 positions matching TRBD1. Germline values: CDR1 SEHNR, CDR2 FQNEAQ (reference sequence). The CDR3 covers 17 residues. V shed 0 bases and J 3 bases; nucleotides not matched to a gene: 6. This CDR3 reads CASSLAPGQGFYNEQFF. Written as DNA, the CDR3 is TGTGCCAGCAGCTTAGCTCCGGGACAGGGATTCTACAATGAGCAGTTCTTC.

CDR3 sequence reads: CASSVTQVTYNEQFF. The DNA for the CDR3 is TGTGCCAGCAGCGTAACTCAGGTCACCTACAATGAGCAGTTCTTC. This chain links TRBV5-6 with TRBJ2-1; D ambiguous. Germline values: CDR1 SGHDT, CDR2 YYEEEE. The CDR3 totals 15 residues. Deletions cut 4 bases from V and 2 bases from J, with 13 bases between. The complete variable domain, with remaining parts taken from reference TRBV5-6 and TRBJ2-1, reads DAGVTQSPTHLIKTRGQQVTLRCSPKSGHDTVSWYQQALGQGPQFIFQYYEEEERQRGNFPDRFSGHQFPNYSSELNVNALLLGDSALYLCASSVTQVTYNEQFFGPGTRLTVL.

V gene TRBV12-3 or TRBV12-4 combines with J gene TRBJ2-7; 7 nucleotides align to TRBD1. V lost 5 bases to trimming and J lost 4 bases; unmatched junction nucleotides: 5. The CDR3 is made up of 13 amino acids. Here the CDR3 reads CASSPQQGYEQYF. CDR3 nucleotide sequence: TGTGCCAGCAGTCCCCAACAGGGGTACGAGCAGTACTTC.

DNA for the CDR3: TGTGCCAGCAGTGAACAAGACGGGACATCGTATGAGCAGTTCTTC. This encodes CASSEQDGTSYEQFF. V gene TRBV25-1 combines with J gene TRBJ2-1; D is perhaps TRBD1 (6 bases). The germline gives CDR1 MGHDK, CDR2 SYGVNS. The CDR3 totals 15 residues. The V end was cut by 2 bases, the J end by 8 bases, with 16 bases between.

The chain has TRBV27 and TRBJ1-2; the D is unclear. The CDR3 has 14 residues. Trimming pared 2 bases from V and 7 bases from J, leaving 14 bases between. Germline-derived CDR1 and CDR2 are MNHEY and SMNVEV (reference sequence). This chain's CDR3 is CASSLKQRPGGYTF. DNA of the CDR3: TGTGCCAGCAGTTTAAAACAGAGACCTGGTGGCTACACCTTC.

This clone was found a few times. The J gene is TRBJ2-7, the V gene TRBV3-1 (or the pseudogene TRBV3-2), with TRBD2 matching 7 bases. The CDR3 totals 16 residues. J lost 2 bases, V lost 1 base, and 8 bases had no gene match. Germline loops: CDR1 LGHDT, CDR2 YNNKEL (reference sequence). CDR3 sequence (DNA): TGTGCCAGCAGCCAAGGGGGGGGTGCAGGGACCTACGAGCAGTACTTC. Protein product: CASSQGGGAGTYEQYF.

To note about this clone: The identical CDR3 is also encoded by other nucleotide sequences in the sample. The chain uses TRBV18 and TRBJ2-5; D not resolved. The ends were cut back, 3 bases at V and 3 bases at J, with 5 bases in the middle. Germline V gene sequence: CDR1 KGHSH, CDR2 LQKENI. The CDR3 covers 12 residues. In DNA form, the CDR3 reads TGTGCCAGCTCACCGACAAAAGAGACCCAGTACTTC. This sequence encodes CASSPTKETQYF.

The chain recombines TRBV30 with TRBJ2-7; tentatively, D is TRBD2 (5 bases). Trimming cost V 3 bases and J 6 bases, with 12 bases left between them. Germline V lookup: CDR1 GTSNPN, CDR2 SVGIG (reference sequence). This CDR3 is 12 amino acids long. Here the CDR3 reads CAWSALGFEQYF. CDR3 nucleotides: TGTGCCTGGAGCGCACTAGGCTTCGAGCAGTACTTC.

To note about this clone: One junction end does not reproduce the germline sequence, and a read error may be involved. The CDR3 loop reads CASSLGLYNEQFF. In DNA form, the CDR3 reads TGTGCTAGCAGCTTAGGTCTCTACAATGAGCAGTTCTTC. This sequence joins TRBV7-7 and TRBJ2-1, with D uncertain. Germline V gene data show CDR1 as SSHAT and CDR2 as FNYEAQ (reference sequence). CDR3 size: 13 residues.

There are many counts of this clone. The V and J genes are TRBV19 and TRBJ2-7; TRBD2 might be the D (6 bases). The CDR3 has 16 amino acids. Germline loops: CDR1 LNHDA, CDR2 SQIVND (reference sequence). Trimming left V 6 bases short and J 6 bases short, with 24 bases between. The CDR3 DNA is TGTGCCAGTAGCCCCAGTCTTCCAGCGGGCTTGGCCGAGCAGTACTTC. Amino acid sequence: CASSPSLPAGLAEQYF. Complete variable domain (other parts from reference TRBV19 and TRBJ2-7): DGGITQSPKYLFRKEGQNVTLSCEQNLNHDAMYWYRQDPGQGLRLIYYSQIVNDFQKGDIAEGYSVSREKKESFPLTVTSAQKNPTAFYLCASSPSLPAGLAEQYFGPGTRLTVT.

The rearrangement links TRBV10-3 to TRBJ2-3; D possibly corresponds to TRBD2 (5 bases). The CDR3 has 13 amino acids. Germline V lookup: CDR1 ENHRY, CDR2 SYGVKD. The V and J ends lost 7 bases and 2 bases respectively, with 10 bases between them. The CDR3 protein is CAIKAALTDTQYF. DNA for the CDR3: TGTGCCATCAAAGCGGCCCTCACAGATACGCAGTATTTT.

The CDR3 DNA follows: TGTGCCAGCAGTTTATGGGTGGGTCAGGGGGTTACCCCATATTACAATGAGCAGTTCTTC. Protein sequence: CASSLWVGQGVTPYYNEQFF. The chain combines TRBV27 with TRBJ2-1, with TRBD1 matching over 7 bases. CDR1 and CDR2 (germline): MNHEY, SMNVEV (reference sequence). V gave up 1 base and J gave up 4 bases; unmatched junction bases: 19. The CDR3 contains 20 residues.

This clone appeared a few times. The genes are TRBV4-3 and TRBJ1-6; 7 bases fit TRBD1. This CDR3 has 16 residues. Germline assignment: CDR1 LGHNA and CDR2 YSLEER. With 1 base clipped from V and 7 bases from J, the junction kept 7 bases outside the gene matches. The DNA of the CDR3 is TGCGCCAGCAGCCAAGCCTGGGACAGACGGAATTCACCCCTCCACTTT. The encoded protein is CASSQAWDRRNSPLHF.

This chain uses TRBV5-4 with TRBJ2-1, with 10 bases lining up with TRBD2. V shed 3 bases and J 2 bases; nucleotides not matched to a gene: 5. CDR1 and CDR2 (germline): SGHNT, YYREEE (reference sequence). This CDR3 region has 16 residues. The CDR3 spells CASSSGGLATYNEQFF. CDR3 in DNA: TGTGCCAGCAGCTCCGGGGGACTAGCGACCTACAATGAGCAGTTCTTC. Full variable domain (missing parts from reference TRBV5-4 and TRBJ2-1): ETGVTQSPTHLIKTRGQQVTLRCSSQSGHNTVSWYQQALGQGPQFIFQYYREEENGRGNFPPRFSGLQFPNYSSELNVNALELDDSALYLCASSSGGLATYNEQFFGPGTRLTVL.

V is TRBV4-3 and J is TRBJ1-1, with D possibly TRBD1 on 5 matching bases. Germline V CDR1 and CDR2: LGHNA, YSLEER. Deletions cut 0 bases from V and 1 base from J, with 9 bases between. The CDR3 extends over 15 amino acids. The CDR3 bases are TGCGCCAGCAGCCAAGATTCTCAGGGGAACACTGAAGCTTTCTTT. Protein product: CASSQDSQGNTEAFF.

This chain joins TRBV23-1 and TRBJ2-2; D might be TRBD1 (5 bases). TRBV23-1 falls under the ORF class, with uncertain function. Trimming removed 6 bases at V and 6 bases at J, with 11 bases between. CDR3 length: 13 residues. CDR3 coding DNA: TGCGCCAGCAGGGCCCCAGGGCCCGGGGAGCTGTTTTTT. Protein product: CASRAPGPGELFF.

CDR3 residues: CASSLWTGRSSNQPQHF. The DNA of the CDR3 is TGTGCCAGCAGCTTGTGGACAGGTCGATCAAGCAATCAGCCCCAGCATTTT. The chain employs TRBV7-9 and TRBJ1-5; 7 nucleotides align to TRBD1. Germline V gives CDR1 SEHNR, CDR2 FQNEAQ (reference sequence). V shed 3 bases and J 1 base; nucleotides not matched to a gene: 9. The CDR3 extends over 17 amino acids.